Below, 20 T cell receptor beta chains from the same sample are listed, as sequenced in a study of T cell responses to AZD1222 COVID-19 vaccine. Sequencing used immunoSEQ multiplex PCR; TCRdb keeps in-frame clones, though not all of them. The data show over 150,000 clones, 70% to 90% seen once. The source material was peripheral blood, sampled 28 days after the second AZD1222 dose. Receptors were obtained from an adult who received the AZD1222 COVID-19 vaccine.

V gene TRBV28 combines with J gene TRBJ1-6; no clear D. CDR3 length equals 15 residues. CDR1 and CDR2 from the germline V gene are MDHEN and SYDVKM. V lost 3 bases to trimming and J lost 4 bases, with 10 bases between them. CDR3 sequence (DNA): TGTGCCAGCAGTTTTAGGGCTATATATAATTCACCCCTCCACTTT. It specifies CASSFRAIYNSPLHF.

The rearrangement joins TRBV4-2 to TRBJ1-2; no firm D call. The CDR3 is 14 amino acids. CDR1 and CDR2 from the germline V gene are LGHNA and YNFKEQ. CDR3 amino acids: CAFGVHGSSYGYTF. The CDR3 DNA reads as TGTGCATTCGGGGTACACGGGTCTTCTTATGGCTACACCTTC.

The table lists this clone with many counts. The genes are TRBV27 and TRBJ2-4; D tentatively reads TRBD1 or TRBD2 (5 bases each). Germline loops: CDR1 MNHEY, CDR2 SMNVEV (reference sequence). The CDR3 consists of 12 residues. V was clipped by 8 bases and J by 7 bases, with 12 bases between them. The CDR3 DNA reads TGTGCCAGCGGGCGAGGGGCGAACATTCAGTACTTC. It codes for CASGRGANIQYF.

This clone was counted between two and nine times. The gene calls are TRBV5-5 and TRBJ1-4; D ambiguous. The V gene lost 0 bases and the J gene lost 8 bases, with 11 bases spanning the gap. CDR3 length: 14 amino acids. Germline CDR1 is SGHKS and CDR2 is YYEKEE (reference sequence). DNA of the CDR3: TGTGCCAGCAGCTTGGCGCCCGGCGGCGAAAAACTGTTTTTT. Its translation: CASSLAPGGEKLFF.

CDR3 protein: CASGFDRASNYGYTF. The CDR3 DNA reads TGTGCTAGTGGTTTCGACAGGGCCTCTAACTATGGCTACACCTTC. V and J are TRBV12-5 and TRBJ1-2, with 7 nucleotides matching TRBD1. Germline lookup yields CDR1 LGHNT and CDR2 FRNRAP. The J segment lost 0 bases and the V segment lost 3 bases, leaving 4 bases of the junction unmatched. CDR3 length: 15 residues.

The chain joins TRBV5-6 to TRBJ2-1; no clear D. CDR3 length: 11 residues. CDR1 and CDR2 from the germline V gene are SGHDT and YYEEEE. Trimming left V 2 bases short and J 8 bases short, with 5 bases between. The CDR3 sequence is CASSFRYEQFF. In DNA, the CDR3 is TGTGCCAGCAGCTTTAGGTATGAGCAGTTCTTC. Together with reference TRBV5-6 and TRBJ2-1, the CDR3 gives the full variable domain: DAGVTQSPTHLIKTRGQQVTLRCSPKSGHDTVSWYQQALGQGPQFIFQYYEEEERQRGNFPDRFSGHQFPNYSSELNVNALLLGDSALYLCASSFRYEQFFGPGTRLTVL.

Notes on this clone: Other DNA sequences in this specimen translate into the identical CDR3. The V gene is TRBV19, the J gene TRBJ1-1; D is ambiguous. CDR3 length equals 13 residues. Trimming left V 3 bases short and J 0 bases short, with 5 bases between. Germline loops: CDR1 LNHDA, CDR2 SQIVND (reference sequence). CDR3 nucleotide sequence: TGTGCCAGTAGTATCGATGTGAACACTGAAGCTTTCTTT. Its protein product is CASSIDVNTEAFF.

The V gene is TRBV7-2, the J gene TRBJ2-3; no clear D. This CDR3 region has 12 residues. V was trimmed by 3 bases and J by 0 bases, leaving 1 base between them. CDR1 and CDR2 (germline): SGHTA, FQGNSA. The CDR3 nucleotides are TGTGCCAGCAGCTTTAGCACAGATACGCAGTATTTT. Its translation: CASSFSTDTQYF.

This chain joins TRBV9 and TRBJ1-3; 9 bases are a match to TRBD1. V trimming: 3 bases; J trimming: 3 bases; junction bases outside the gene matches: 4. From germline, CDR1 is SGDLS and CDR2 YYNGEE. The CDR3 has 15 residues. The CDR3: CASSGGQGNGNTIYF. Here the CDR3 DNA reads TGTGCCAGCAGCGGAGGACAGGGGAATGGAAACACCATATATTTT.

The V and J genes are TRBV6-5 and TRBJ1-1; D may be TRBD1 (5 bases). Germline CDR1 and CDR2: MNHEY and SVGAGI. The CDR3 totals 14 residues. V was clipped by 0 bases and J by 7 bases, with 12 bases between them. The CDR3 sequence is CASSYSTAGYEAFF. The CDR3 DNA reads as TGTGCCAGCAGTTACTCGACGGCAGGGTATGAAGCTTTCTTT.

The V gene is TRBV6-2 or TRBV6-3, the J gene TRBJ1-1; D remains unclear. CDR3 length: 12 amino acids. Germline values: CDR1 MNHEY, CDR2 SVGEGT. Trimming cost V 0 bases and J 11 bases, with 10 bases left between them. CDR3 sequence (DNA): TGTGCCAGCAGTTACTCGGTCGGGTTGGCTTTCTTT. Residues: CASSYSVGLAFF.

The chain couples TRBV24-1 to TRBJ1-3; D possibly corresponds to TRBD1 (5 bases). Deletions cut 6 bases from V and 2 bases from J, with 10 bases between. CDR1 is KGHDR, CDR2 SFDVKD, per germline. The CDR3 has 14 amino acids. CDR3 protein: CATSLRDPGNTIYF. CDR3 coding DNA: TGTGCCACCAGTTTAAGGGACCCTGGAAACACCATATATTTT.

V is TRBV5-1 and J is TRBJ2-3; D remains unclear. The germline CDR1 and CDR2 sequences are SGHRS and YFSETQ. V shed 0 bases and J shed 6 bases, with 14 bases lying between them. The CDR3 consists of 15 residues. This CDR3 reads CASSLASTLSDTQYF. Here the CDR3 DNA reads TGCGCCAGCAGCTTGGCGTCAACATTATCTGATACGCAGTATTTT.

The CDR3 DNA sequence: TGTGCCAGCAGCCCTCGAGGGACTAGCGGAGCAGATACGCAGTATTTT. It is translated as CASSPRGTSGADTQYF. The chain uses TRBV5-4 and TRBJ2-3, with 11 bases aligning to TRBD2. The length of the CDR3 is 16 residues. In germline, CDR1 is SGHNT, CDR2 YYREEE (reference sequence). The junction had 8 bases not matched to a gene; V was cut back by 4 bases and J by 4 bases.

V usage is TRBV2 and J usage is TRBJ1-5; D gene unclear. The V gene's germline CDR1 is SNHLY and CDR2 FYNNEI. Trimming removed 8 bases from V and 8 bases from J, with 16 bases in between. CDR3 length equals 13 residues. CDR3 residues: CASGVITVEPQHF. The DNA of the CDR3 is TGTGCCAGCGGGGTTATAACGGTGGAGCCCCAGCATTTT. Full variable domain (outside the CDR3, taken from reference TRBV2 and TRBJ1-5): EPEVTQTPSHQVTQMGQEVILRCVPISNHLYFYWYRQILGQKVEFLVSFYNNEISEKSEIFDDQFSVERPDGSNFTLKIRSTKLEDSAMYFCASGVITVEPQHFGDGTRLSIL.

The V call is TRBV19, the J call TRBJ1-2; D ambiguous. The CDR3 has 11 amino acids. V gave up 9 bases and J gave up 0 bases, with 5 bases separating them. Germline assignment: CDR1 LNHDA and CDR2 SQIVND (reference sequence). CDR3 sequence: CASQANYGYTF. DNA for the CDR3: TGTGCCAGCCAAGCTAACTATGGCTACACCTTC.

This clone was detected only once. V usage is TRBV4-1 and J usage is TRBJ2-1, with 8 positions matching TRBD2. Losses at the gene ends were 0 bases for V and 3 bases for J; bases not matched to a gene: 4. The CDR3 is made up of 16 amino acids. CDR1 and CDR2 from the germline V gene are MGHRA and YSYEKL. This chain's CDR3 is CASSQELSGGYNEQFF. The CDR3 nucleotides read TGCGCCAGCAGCCAAGAGTTGAGCGGGGGCTACAATGAGCAGTTCTTC.

V usage is TRBV6-4 and J usage is TRBJ1-2; unclear D gene. Germline lookup yields CDR1 MRHNA and CDR2 SNTAGT. The CDR3 extends over 14 amino acids. Between the trimmed V and J ends, which lost 0 bases and 6 bases, there was a span of 11 bases. CDR3 residues: CASSDSGRPNGYTF. The CDR3 DNA sequence: TGTGCCAGCAGTGACTCAGGTCGCCCAAATGGCTACACCTTC.

The genes are TRBV7-2 and TRBJ1-2; D remains ambiguous. Germline CDR1 SGHTA, CDR2 FQGNSA. V shed 6 bases and J shed 4 bases, with 12 bases lying between them. This CDR3 comprises 13 residues. The CDR3 DNA follows: TGTGCCAGCAGTTCGACGTTCACCTATGGCTACACCTTC. Protein: CASSSTFTYGYTF.

The V and J genes are TRBV5-1 and TRBJ1-4; D not resolved. Germline lookup yields CDR1 SGHRS and CDR2 YFSETQ. V lost 4 bases, J lost 0 bases, and 10 bases lay in between. The CDR3 loop spans 15 amino acids. CDR3 region: CASSLFSATNEKLFF. The CDR3 bases are TGCGCCAGCAGCCTTTTCAGCGCAACTAATGAAAAACTGTTTTTT.